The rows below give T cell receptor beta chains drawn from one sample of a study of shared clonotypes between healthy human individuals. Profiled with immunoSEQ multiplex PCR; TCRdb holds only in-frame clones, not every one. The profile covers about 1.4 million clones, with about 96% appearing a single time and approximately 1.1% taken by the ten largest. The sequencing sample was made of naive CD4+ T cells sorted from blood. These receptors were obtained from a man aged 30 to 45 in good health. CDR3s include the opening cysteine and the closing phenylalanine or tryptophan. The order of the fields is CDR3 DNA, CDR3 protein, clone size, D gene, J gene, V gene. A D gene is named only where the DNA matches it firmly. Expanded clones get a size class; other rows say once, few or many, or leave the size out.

TGCAGTGCTACTGGGATCAGAGACTACACCTTC	CSATGIRDYTF	once	-	TRBJ1-2	TRBV20-1
TGCGCCAGCACTGGAACTAGGACATACTACGAGCAGTACTTC	CASTGTRTYYEQYF	-	-	TRBJ2-7	TRBV10-2
TGTGCCAGCTCACCATCCACTGAAGCTTTCTTT	CASSPSTEAFF	-	-	TRBJ1-1	TRBV18
TGCAGCGTTGAAGACCAGCCCGTCCGAAACTATGGCTACACCTTC	CSVEDQPVRNYGYTF	-	-	TRBJ1-2	TRBV29-1
TGTGCCAGCAGCCCAGGGACTAGCGGGAACTCCTACGAGCAGTACTTC	CASSPGTSGNSYEQYF	-	TRBD2	TRBJ2-7	TRBV5-4
TGTGCCAGCAGCGTAGGAGGCCACGGCACAGATACGCAGTATTTT	CASSVGGHGTDTQYF	-	-	TRBJ2-3	TRBV9
TGTGCCAGCAGCTTGGGACGGCCCTCCCACTCCTACGAGCAGTACTTC	CASSLGRPSHSYEQYF	-	-	TRBJ2-7	TRBV5-4
TGCGCCAGCAGCGTACATAGCGGGGTGAACACCGGGGAGCTGTTTTTT	CASSVHSGVNTGELFF	-	TRBD2	TRBJ2-2	TRBV5-1
TGTGCCAGCAGTTTCCCCGGACAGGGAGGTCAGCCCCAGCATTTT	CASSFPGQGGQPQHF	few	TRBD1	TRBJ1-5	TRBV28
TGTGCCAGCAGTTTACGGCATTTCGCTGGGGCCAACGTCCTGACTTTC	CASSLRHFAGANVLTF	-	-	TRBJ2-6	TRBV28
TGTGCCAGCAGACCTACCCCACAGCGCCAGGGGAGGTCGCAGTATTTT	CASRPTPQRQGRSQYF	once	-	TRBJ2-3	TRBV2
TGCGCCAGCAGCCGGGACCGAGACACTACCTACGAGCAGTACTTC	CASSRDRDTTYEQYF	once	-	TRBJ2-7	TRBV4-1
TGTGCCAGCAGAGCGGACCGTTCTCCTAATTCTGGAAACACCATATATTTT	CASRADRSPNSGNTIYF	-	-	TRBJ1-3	TRBV27
TGTGCCAGCTCACCAAGGGTAAATAGCAATCAGCCCCAGCATTTT	CASSPRVNSNQPQHF	-	-	TRBJ1-5	TRBV6-6
TGTGCCAGTAGTCCCACCCGACTAGTCTACGAGCAGTACTTC	CASSPTRLVYEQYF	-	-	TRBJ2-7	TRBV19